This passage covers 9 T cell receptor beta chains from one sample sequenced in a study of blood T cell repertoires in COVID-19. Some clones are missing from TCRdb's copy, which holds only in-frame ones; the method was immunoSEQ multiplex PCR. The sample records around 170,000 clones, 75% to 90% being singletons. The sample consisted of peripheral blood. The receptors here all came from a woman aged 60-75 years with acute or convalescent COVID-19.

This clone was seen a handful of times. The rearrangement uses TRBV16 and TRBJ1-2; the D is unclear. Germline-derived CDR1 and CDR2 are KGHSY and FQNENV. This CDR3 is 16 amino acids long. Trimming removed 0 bases from V and 0 bases from J, with 11 bases in between. The CDR3 sequence is CASSQSRSLANYGYTF. The CDR3 DNA follows: TGTGCCAGCAGCCAATCGAGAAGTTTAGCTAACTATGGCTACACCTTC.

The rearrangement links TRBV7-9 to TRBJ1-2; 7 nucleotides agree with TRBD1. CDR3 size: 12 residues. CDR1 is SEHNR, CDR2 FQNEAQ, per germline (reference sequence). The trim removed 5 bases at V and 8 bases at J, leaving 5 bases unmatched. The CDR3 here is CASSGDRVGYTF. The CDR3 nucleotides are TGTGCCAGCAGCGGCGACAGGGTGGGCTACACCTTC.

The sample holds a few counts of this clone. J is TRBJ1-4 and V is TRBV18, with D possibly matching TRBD1 (5 bases). Germline V lookup: CDR1 KGHSH, CDR2 LQKENI. Trimming cost V 4 bases and J 6 bases, with 6 bases left between them. The CDR3 extends over 12 amino acids. The CDR3 sequence is CASSLRDEKLFF. In DNA form, the CDR3 reads TGTGCCAGCTCACTCAGGGATGAAAAACTGTTTTTT. Together with reference TRBV18 and TRBJ1-4, the CDR3 gives the full variable domain: NAGVMQNPRHLVRRRGQEARLRCSPMKGHSHVYWYRQLPEEGLKFMVYLQKENIIDESGMPKERFSAEFPKEGPSILRIQQVVRGDSAAYFCASSLRDEKLFFGSGTQLSVL.

This clone has more than one count but fewer than ten. The CDR3 reads CASSWGQVNTGELFF. The CDR3 DNA sequence: TGTGCCAGCAGTTGGGGACAGGTGAACACCGGGGAGCTGTTTTTT. This chain connects TRBV6-2 or TRBV6-3 to TRBJ2-2; 8 nucleotides align to TRBD1. The CDR3 contains 15 residues. Unmatched junction bases numbered 2, after V lost 4 bases and J lost 1 base. CDR1 and CDR2 from the germline V gene are MNHEY and SVGEGT.

J is TRBJ1-4 and V is TRBV28; TRBD1 agrees at 7 bases. CDR3 size: 16 residues. CDR1 is MDHEN and CDR2 is SYDVKM in the germline V gene. J gave up 4 bases and V 3 bases, and 8 bases lay outside the gene matches. Written as DNA, the CDR3 is TGTGCCAGCAGTTTGTATAGGGGGCAGGTTAATGAAAAACTGTTTTTT. As protein: CASSLYRGQVNEKLFF.

This clone was picked up a small number of times. The chain uses TRBV5-1 and TRBJ1-4; D may be TRBD1 (5 bases). Trimming pared 4 bases from V and 8 bases from J, leaving 18 bases between. The CDR3 contains 15 residues. The germline gives CDR1 SGHRS, CDR2 YFSETQ. The CDR3 spells CASSPGVEGREKLFF. For the CDR3, the DNA is TGCGCCAGCAGCCCGGGGGTCGAGGGTCGGGAAAAACTGTTTTTT. Using reference TRBV5-1 and TRBJ1-4 for the parts outside the CDR3, the full variable domain is KAGVTQTPRYLIKTRGQQVTLSCSPISGHRSVSWYQQTPGQGLQFLFEYFSETQRNKGNFPGRFSGRQFSNSRSEMNVSTLELGDSALYLCASSPGVEGREKLFFGSGTQLSVL.

The V and J genes are TRBV5-1 and TRBJ2-1; D gene ambiguous. The CDR3 totals 15 residues. Trimming took off 0 bases at V and 1 base at J, with 8 bases between the two ends. Germline V gives CDR1 SGHRS, CDR2 YFSETQ. CDR3 coding DNA: TGCGCCAGCAGCTTGGGCAGTTCGTCCTACAATGAGCAGTTCTTC. This gives the protein CASSLGSSSYNEQFF.

The CDR3 DNA reads as TGTGCCAGCAGGACAGGGGACAATTCACCCCTCCACTTT. Its protein product is CASRTGDNSPLHF. This rearrangement joins TRBV3-1 (or the pseudogene TRBV3-2) to TRBJ1-6; 8 nucleotides agree with TRBD1. CDR1 is LGHDT, CDR2 YNNKEL, per germline (reference sequence). CDR3 length: 13 residues. Trimming took 6 bases from V and 7 from J; bases not matched to a gene: 2.

This clone was picked up one time. The chain joins TRBV9 to TRBJ1-4; D call uncertain. Germline lookup yields CDR1 SGDLS and CDR2 YYNGEE. CDR3 length: 15 residues. Trimming stripped 0 bases from V and 8 bases from J, with 14 bases between. CDR3 amino acids: CASSVGGQAEEKLFF. The CDR3 DNA reads as TGTGCCAGCAGCGTAGGTGGGCAGGCCGAGGAAAAACTGTTTTTT. The variable domain in full, completed from reference TRBV9 and TRBJ1-4, reads DSGVTQTPKHLITATGQRVTLRCSPRSGDLSVYWYQQSLDQGLQFLIQYYNGEERAKGNILERFSAQQFPDLHSELNLSSLELGDSALYFCASSVGGQAEEKLFFGSGTQLSVL.